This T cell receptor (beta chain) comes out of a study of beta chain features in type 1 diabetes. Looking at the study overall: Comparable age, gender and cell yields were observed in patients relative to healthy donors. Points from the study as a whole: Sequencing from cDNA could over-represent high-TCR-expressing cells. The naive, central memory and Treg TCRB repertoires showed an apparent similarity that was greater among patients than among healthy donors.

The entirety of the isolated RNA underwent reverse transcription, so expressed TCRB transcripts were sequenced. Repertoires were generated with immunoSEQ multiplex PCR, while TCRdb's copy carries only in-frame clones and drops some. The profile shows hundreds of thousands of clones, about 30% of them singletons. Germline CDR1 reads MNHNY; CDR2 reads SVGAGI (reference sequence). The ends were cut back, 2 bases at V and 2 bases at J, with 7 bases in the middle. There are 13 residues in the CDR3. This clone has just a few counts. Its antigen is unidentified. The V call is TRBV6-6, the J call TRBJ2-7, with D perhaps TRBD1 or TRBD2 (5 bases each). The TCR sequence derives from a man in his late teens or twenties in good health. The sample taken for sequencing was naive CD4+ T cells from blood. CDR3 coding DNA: TGTGCCAGCAGTTACGTGGGGGCCTACGAGCAGTACTTC. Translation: CASSYVGAYEQYF.